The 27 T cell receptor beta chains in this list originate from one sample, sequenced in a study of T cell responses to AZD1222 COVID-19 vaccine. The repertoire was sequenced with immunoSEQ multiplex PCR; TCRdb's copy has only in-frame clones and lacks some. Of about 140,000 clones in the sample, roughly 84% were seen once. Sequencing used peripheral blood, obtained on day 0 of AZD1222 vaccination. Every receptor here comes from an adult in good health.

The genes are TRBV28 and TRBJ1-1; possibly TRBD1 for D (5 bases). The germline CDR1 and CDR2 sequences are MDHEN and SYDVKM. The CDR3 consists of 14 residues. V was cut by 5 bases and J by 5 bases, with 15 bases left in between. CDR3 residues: CASSATPAGTEAFF. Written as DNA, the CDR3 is TGTGCCAGCAGTGCCACCCCTGCAGGGACTGAAGCTTTCTTT.

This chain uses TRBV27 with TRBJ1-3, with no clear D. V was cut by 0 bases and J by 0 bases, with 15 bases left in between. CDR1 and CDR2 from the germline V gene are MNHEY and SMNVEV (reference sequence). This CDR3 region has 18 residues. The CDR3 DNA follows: TGTGCCAGCAGTTTATCGAAATCCGCGCCAAACTCTGGAAACACCATATATTTT. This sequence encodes CASSLSKSAPNSGNTIYF.

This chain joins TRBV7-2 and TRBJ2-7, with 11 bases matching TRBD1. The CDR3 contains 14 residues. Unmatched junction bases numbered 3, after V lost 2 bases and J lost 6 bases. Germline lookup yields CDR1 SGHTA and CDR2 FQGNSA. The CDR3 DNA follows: TGTGCCAGCAGCTTAAGGACAGGGGGCGCCGAGCAGTACTTC. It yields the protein CASSLRTGGAEQYF.

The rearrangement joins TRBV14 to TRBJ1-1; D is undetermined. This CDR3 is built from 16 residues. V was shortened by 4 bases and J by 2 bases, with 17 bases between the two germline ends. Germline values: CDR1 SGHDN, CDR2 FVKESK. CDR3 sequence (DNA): TGTGCCAGCAGCCCTCGTTTTTGGCTCCCAAACACTGAAGCTTTCTTT. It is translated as CASSPRFWLPNTEAFF.

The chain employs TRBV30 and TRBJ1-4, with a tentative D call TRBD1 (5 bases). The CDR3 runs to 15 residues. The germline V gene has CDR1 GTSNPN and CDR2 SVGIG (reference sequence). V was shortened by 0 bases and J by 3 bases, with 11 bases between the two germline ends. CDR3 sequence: CAWSVGRVANEKLFF. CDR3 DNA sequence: TGTGCCTGGAGTGTGGGGCGGGTAGCTAATGAAAAACTGTTTTTT.

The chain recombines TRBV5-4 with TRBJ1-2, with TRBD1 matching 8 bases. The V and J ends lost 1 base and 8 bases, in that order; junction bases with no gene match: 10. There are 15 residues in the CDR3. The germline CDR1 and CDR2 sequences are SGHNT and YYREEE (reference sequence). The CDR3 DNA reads TGTGCCAGCAGCTTGCTCGACGGACAGGGCAGGGGCTACACCTTC. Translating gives CASSLLDGQGRGYTF. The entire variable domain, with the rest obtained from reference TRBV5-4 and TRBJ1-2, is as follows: ETGVTQSPTHLIKTRGQQVTLRCSSQSGHNTVSWYQQALGQGPQFIFQYYREEENGRGNFPPRFSGLQFPNYSSELNVNALELDDSALYLCASSLLDGQGRGYTFGSGTRLTVV.

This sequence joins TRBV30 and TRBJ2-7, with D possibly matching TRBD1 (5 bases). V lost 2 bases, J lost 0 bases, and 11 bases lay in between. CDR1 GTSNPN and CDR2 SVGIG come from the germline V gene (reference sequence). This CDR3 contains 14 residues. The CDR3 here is CAWSIQGGSYEQYF. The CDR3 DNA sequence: TGTGCCTGGAGTATTCAGGGTGGCTCCTACGAGCAGTACTTC.

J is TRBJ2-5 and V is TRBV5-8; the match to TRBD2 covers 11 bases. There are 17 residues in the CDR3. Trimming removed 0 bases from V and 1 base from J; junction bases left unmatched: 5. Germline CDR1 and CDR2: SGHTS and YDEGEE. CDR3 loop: CASSLVASGGLQETQYF. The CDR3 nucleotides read TGTGCCAGCAGCTTGGTAGCTAGCGGGGGGCTCCAAGAGACCCAGTACTTC.

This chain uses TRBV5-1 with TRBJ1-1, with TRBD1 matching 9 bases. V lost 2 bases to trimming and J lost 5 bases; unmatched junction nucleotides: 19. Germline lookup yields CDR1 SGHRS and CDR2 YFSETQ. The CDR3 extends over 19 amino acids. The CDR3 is CASSLEPGQGVSGSTEAFF. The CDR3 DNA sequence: TGCGCCAGCAGCTTAGAACCGGGACAGGGTGTGTCGGGTAGTACTGAAGCTTTCTTT.

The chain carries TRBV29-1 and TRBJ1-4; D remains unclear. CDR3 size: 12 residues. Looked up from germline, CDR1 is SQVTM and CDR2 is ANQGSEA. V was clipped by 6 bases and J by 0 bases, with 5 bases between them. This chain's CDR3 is CSVTTTNEKLFF. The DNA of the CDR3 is TGCAGCGTGACAACAACTAATGAAAAACTGTTTTTT.

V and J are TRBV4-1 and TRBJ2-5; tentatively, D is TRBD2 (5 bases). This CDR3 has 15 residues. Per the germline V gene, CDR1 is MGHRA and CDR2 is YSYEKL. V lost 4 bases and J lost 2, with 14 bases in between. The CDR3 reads CASSPLRESQETQYF. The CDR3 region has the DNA TGCGCCAGCAGCCCCCTAAGGGAGTCGCAAGAGACCCAGTACTTC.

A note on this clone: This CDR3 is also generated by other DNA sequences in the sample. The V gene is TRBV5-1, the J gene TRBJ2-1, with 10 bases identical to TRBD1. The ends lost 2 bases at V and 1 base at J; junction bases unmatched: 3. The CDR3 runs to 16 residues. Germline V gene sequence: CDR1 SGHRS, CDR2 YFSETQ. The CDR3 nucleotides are TGCGCCAGCAGCTTACGACAGGGGGCGTCCTACAATGAGCAGTTCTTC. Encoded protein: CASSLRQGASYNEQFF.

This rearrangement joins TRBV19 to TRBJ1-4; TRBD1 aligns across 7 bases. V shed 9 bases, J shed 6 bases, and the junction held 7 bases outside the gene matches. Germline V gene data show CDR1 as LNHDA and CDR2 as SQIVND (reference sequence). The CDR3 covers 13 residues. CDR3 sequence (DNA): TGTGCCAGCGGACAGGTCCCCCATGAAAAACTGTTTTTT. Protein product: CASGQVPHEKLFF.

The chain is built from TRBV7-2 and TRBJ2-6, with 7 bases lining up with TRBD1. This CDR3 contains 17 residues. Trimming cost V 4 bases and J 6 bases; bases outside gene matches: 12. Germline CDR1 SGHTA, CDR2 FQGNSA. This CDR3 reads CASSSGQIPLTANVLTF. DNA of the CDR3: TGTGCCAGCAGCTCGGGACAGATACCTCTCACGGCCAACGTCCTGACTTTC.

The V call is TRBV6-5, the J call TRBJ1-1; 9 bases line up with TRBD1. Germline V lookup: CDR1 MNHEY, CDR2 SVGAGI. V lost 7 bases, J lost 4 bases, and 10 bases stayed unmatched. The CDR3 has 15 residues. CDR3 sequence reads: CASTTGGDFRTEAFF. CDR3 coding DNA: TGTGCCAGCACCACAGGGGGCGATTTTCGCACTGAAGCTTTCTTT.

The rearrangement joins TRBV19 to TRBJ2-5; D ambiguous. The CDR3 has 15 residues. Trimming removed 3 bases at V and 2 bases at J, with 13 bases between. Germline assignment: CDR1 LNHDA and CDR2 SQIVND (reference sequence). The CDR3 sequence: CASSIASGSQETQYF. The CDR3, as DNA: TGTGCCAGTAGTATTGCCTCCGGGTCACAAGAGACCCAGTACTTC.

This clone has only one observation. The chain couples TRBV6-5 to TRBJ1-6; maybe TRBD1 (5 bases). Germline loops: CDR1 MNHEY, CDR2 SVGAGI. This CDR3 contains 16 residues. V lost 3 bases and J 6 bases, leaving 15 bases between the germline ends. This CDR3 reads CASSYLGRVANSPLHF. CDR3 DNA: TGTGCCAGCAGTTATTTGGGCAGGGTAGCTAATTCACCCCTCCACTTT.

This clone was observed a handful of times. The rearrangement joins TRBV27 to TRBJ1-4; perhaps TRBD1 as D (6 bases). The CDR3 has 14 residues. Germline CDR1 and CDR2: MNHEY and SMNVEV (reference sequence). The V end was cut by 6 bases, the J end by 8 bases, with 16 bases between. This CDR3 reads CASRPQGLGEKLFF. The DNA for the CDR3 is TGTGCCAGCAGGCCACAGGGTCTCGGGGAAAAACTGTTTTTT.

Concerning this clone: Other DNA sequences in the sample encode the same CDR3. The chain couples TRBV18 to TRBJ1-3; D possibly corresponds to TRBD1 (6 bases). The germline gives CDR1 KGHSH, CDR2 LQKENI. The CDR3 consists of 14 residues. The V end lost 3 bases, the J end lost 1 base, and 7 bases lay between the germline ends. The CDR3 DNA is TGTGCCAGCTCACCGCAGGGGTCTGGAAACACCATATATTTT. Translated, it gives CASSPQGSGNTIYF.

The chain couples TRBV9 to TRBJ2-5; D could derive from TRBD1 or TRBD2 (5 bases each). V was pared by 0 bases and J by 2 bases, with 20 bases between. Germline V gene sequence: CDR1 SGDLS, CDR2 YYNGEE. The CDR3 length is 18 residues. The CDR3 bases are TGTGCCAGCAGCGTAGCTATGGCTGGCCCGGGGCGTCAAGAGACCCAGTACTTC. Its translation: CASSVAMAGPGRQETQYF.

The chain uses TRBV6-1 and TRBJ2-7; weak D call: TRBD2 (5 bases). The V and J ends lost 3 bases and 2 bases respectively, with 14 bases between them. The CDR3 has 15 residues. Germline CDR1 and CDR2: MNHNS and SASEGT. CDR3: CASSDLRALTYEQYF. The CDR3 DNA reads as TGTGCCAGCAGTGATCTGAGGGCCCTGACCTACGAGCAGTACTTC.

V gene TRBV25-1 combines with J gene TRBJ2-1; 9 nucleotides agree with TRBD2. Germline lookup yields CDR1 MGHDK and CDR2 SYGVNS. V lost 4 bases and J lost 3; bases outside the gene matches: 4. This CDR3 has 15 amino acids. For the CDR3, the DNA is TGTGCCAGCAGTGTGGCTAGCGGGGTCTACAATGAGCAGTTCTTC. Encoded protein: CASSVASGVYNEQFF.

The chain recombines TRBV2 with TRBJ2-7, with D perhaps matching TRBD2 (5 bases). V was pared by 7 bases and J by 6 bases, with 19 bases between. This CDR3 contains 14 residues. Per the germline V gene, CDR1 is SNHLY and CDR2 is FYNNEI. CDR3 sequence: CASNSGLMGSEQYF. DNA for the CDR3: TGTGCCAGCAACAGTGGTCTTATGGGGAGCGAGCAGTACTTC.

DNA of the CDR3: TGTGCCACCGTATTCCTTTCTCGGGACACTGAAGCTTTCTTT. It translates to CATVFLSRDTEAFF. The chain recombines TRBV6-5 with TRBJ1-1; no firm D call. V was pared by 10 bases and J by 3 bases, with 18 bases between. The CDR3 has 14 amino acids. Germline lookup yields CDR1 MNHEY and CDR2 SVGAGI.

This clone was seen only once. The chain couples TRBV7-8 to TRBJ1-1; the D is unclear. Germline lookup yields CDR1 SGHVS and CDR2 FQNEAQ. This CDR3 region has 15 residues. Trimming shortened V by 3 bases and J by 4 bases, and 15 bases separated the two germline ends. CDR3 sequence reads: CASSLPRAAGTEAFF. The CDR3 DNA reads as TGTGCCAGCAGCTTGCCCCGTGCAGCGGGCACTGAAGCTTTCTTT.

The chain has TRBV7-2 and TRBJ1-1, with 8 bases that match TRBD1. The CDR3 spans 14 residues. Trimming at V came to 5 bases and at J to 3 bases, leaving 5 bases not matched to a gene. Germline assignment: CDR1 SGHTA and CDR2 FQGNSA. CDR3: CASSRDRSYTEAFF. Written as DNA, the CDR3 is TGTGCCAGCAGCCGGGACAGGTCCTACACTGAAGCTTTCTTT.

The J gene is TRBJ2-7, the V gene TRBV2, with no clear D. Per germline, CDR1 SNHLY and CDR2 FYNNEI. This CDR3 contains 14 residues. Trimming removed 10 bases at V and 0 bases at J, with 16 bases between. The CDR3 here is CATTGPFVSYEQYF. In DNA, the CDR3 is TGTGCCACCACGGGCCCCTTTGTCTCCTACGAGCAGTACTTC.